The 8 T cell receptor beta chains below were found in one sample sequenced in a study of blood T cell repertoires in COVID-19. Sequenced by immunoSEQ multiplex PCR; TCRdb stores in-frame clones only, minus some. The data contain 25,000 or so clones, around four fifths of them seen just once; the ten biggest clones take up more than 65%. The sequencing input was peripheral blood. These receptors were obtained from a man aged 70 or older with acute or convalescent COVID-19.

This clone was seen once. The chain has TRBV6-6 and TRBJ1-2; 9 bases map to TRBD1. J lost 2 bases, V lost 2 bases, and 3 bases had no gene match. The germline gives CDR1 MNHNY, CDR2 SVGAGI (reference sequence). This CDR3 spans 15 amino acids. CDR3: CASSYGQGRNYGYTF. In DNA, the CDR3 is TGTGCCAGCAGTTACGGACAGGGGCGGAACTATGGCTACACCTTC.

The rearrangement links TRBV18 to TRBJ2-7; TRBD1 might be the D (6 bases). CDR1 is KGHSH and CDR2 is LQKENI in the germline V gene. V was cut by 2 bases and J by 2 bases, with 22 bases left in between. The CDR3 is made up of 18 amino acids. CDR3 region: CASSPNQIRDKLTYEQYF. In DNA, the CDR3 is TGTGCCAGCTCACCAAATCAAATAAGGGACAAGCTCACCTACGAGCAGTACTTC. The complete variable domain, with remaining parts taken from reference TRBV18 and TRBJ2-7, reads NAGVMQNPRHLVRRRGQEARLRCSPMKGHSHVYWYRQLPEEGLKFMVYLQKENIIDESGMPKERFSAEFPKEGPSILRIQQVVRGDSAAYFCASSPNQIRDKLTYEQYFGPGTRLTVT.

This rearrangement joins TRBV5-1 to TRBJ2-1; tentative D call: TRBD2 (6 bases). Trimming shortened V by 5 bases and J by 0 bases, and 12 bases separated the two germline ends. CDR1 is SGHRS, CDR2 YFSETQ, per germline. This CDR3 is built from 15 residues. The CDR3 coding sequence is TGCGCCAGCAGGCTCTCGGGACTCTCCTACAATGAGCAGTTCTTC. Translating gives CASRLSGLSYNEQFF.

This chain joins TRBV19 and TRBJ2-7; tentative D call: TRBD2 (6 bases). The germline V gene has CDR1 LNHDA and CDR2 SQIVND (reference sequence). The CDR3 totals 15 residues. Trimming pared 4 bases from V and 1 base from J, leaving 14 bases between. CDR3 bases: TGTGCCAGTAGTAGTAGTAGCGGAGGGTCCTACGAGCAGTACTTC. It encodes CASSSSSGGSYEQYF.

This clone was found a few times. This chain links TRBV5-6 with TRBJ1-2, with TRBD1 matching over 7 bases. V trimming: 0 bases; J trimming: 4 bases; junction bases outside the gene matches: 3. Germline V lookup: CDR1 SGHDT, CDR2 YYEEEE. The CDR3 spans 14 residues. CDR3: CASSLVGQTYGYTF. The CDR3, as DNA: TGTGCCAGCAGCTTGGTGGGACAGACCTATGGCTACACCTTC.

Only one count was recorded for this clone. V gene TRBV4-2 combines with J gene TRBJ1-2; 12 bases map to TRBD1. There are 17 residues in the CDR3. J lost 7 bases, V lost 1 base, and 10 bases had no gene match. Germline values: CDR1 LGHNA, CDR2 YNFKEQ. CDR3 region: CASSQAISGTGGFGYTF. CDR3 bases: TGTGCCAGCAGCCAAGCCATTTCCGGGACAGGGGGCTTTGGCTACACCTTC.

This chain uses TRBV7-3 with TRBJ2-7, with a weak D call TRBD1 (5 bases). Germline CDR1 and CDR2: SGHTA and FQGTGA. The CDR3 sequence is 13 residues long. Trimming took 5 bases from V and 1 from J, leaving 9 bases between them. The CDR3 DNA sequence: TGTGCCAGCAGCGTATCAGGGTCCTACGAGCAGTACTTC. Protein sequence: CASSVSGSYEQYF.

The J gene is TRBJ2-5, the V gene TRBV5-1, with a possible D match to TRBD1 (5 bases). The CDR3 length is 14 residues. V lost 4 bases and J lost 1, with 11 bases in between. Per the germline V gene, CDR1 is SGHRS and CDR2 is YFSETQ. CDR3 residues: CASSSQGTQETQYF. For the CDR3, the DNA is TGCGCCAGCAGCAGCCAGGGTACCCAAGAGACCCAGTACTTC.